Detailed here is one TCR beta chain. Its antigen is as yet unknown. Treatment here: around 19 received Ad26.COV2.S at low or high dose, single or two shots; roughly five received placebo; per-sample allocation not given. The samples were gathered on day 63 after the first injection of vaccine or placebo. This specimen belongs to a study of Ad26.COV2.S vaccination and SARS-CoV-2 variants. The V gene's germline CDR1 is SGHRS and CDR2 YFSETQ. Trimming took off 0 bases at V and 0 bases at J, with 9 bases between the two ends. This CDR3 is built from 16 residues. Study results and limitations: Greater spike-specific TCR breadth was seen in vaccine recipients than in placebo recipients.

Generated by immunoSEQ multiplex PCR, the TCRdb table keeps only in-frame clones and is missing some. The sample shows 300,000 to 400,000 clones, around 88% of them seen only once. The V and J genes are TRBV5-1 and TRBJ1-4; D unclear. The sequencing here drew on peripheral blood, taken in a trial of Ad26.COV2.S vaccine versus placebo. The origin of this receptor is a person aged 18-65 years who received the Ad26.COV2.S COVID-19 vaccine or a placebo. CDR3 loop: CASSLGTVATNEKLFF. CDR3 nucleotides: TGCGCCAGCAGCTTGGGGACGGTTGCAACTAATGAAAAACTGTTTTTT.